This T cell receptor (beta chain) comes out of a study of preoperative IRX-2 immunotherapy in early breast cancer. The repertoire was sequenced with immunoSEQ multiplex PCR; TCRdb's copy has only in-frame clones and lacks some. The sample holds about 62,000 clones, roughly 95% seen once. Per germline, CDR1 SGDLS and CDR2 YYNGEE. The length of the CDR3 is 16 residues. Trimming stripped 4 bases from V and 0 bases from J, with 11 bases between. Treatment given: preoperative locoregional IRX-2 cytokine immunotherapy. Samples came from a phase Ib trial of preoperative locoregional IRX-2 cytokine immunotherapy.

Collection of the sample occurred from a patient treated with IRX-2 immunotherapy. The receptor comes from a human donor with breast cancer. The chain has TRBV9 and TRBJ2-6; D is undetermined. The CDR3 here is CASSISLPSGANVLTF. CDR3 coding DNA: TGTGCCAGCAGCATCAGTTTACCCTCTGGGGCCAACGTCCTGACTTTC.